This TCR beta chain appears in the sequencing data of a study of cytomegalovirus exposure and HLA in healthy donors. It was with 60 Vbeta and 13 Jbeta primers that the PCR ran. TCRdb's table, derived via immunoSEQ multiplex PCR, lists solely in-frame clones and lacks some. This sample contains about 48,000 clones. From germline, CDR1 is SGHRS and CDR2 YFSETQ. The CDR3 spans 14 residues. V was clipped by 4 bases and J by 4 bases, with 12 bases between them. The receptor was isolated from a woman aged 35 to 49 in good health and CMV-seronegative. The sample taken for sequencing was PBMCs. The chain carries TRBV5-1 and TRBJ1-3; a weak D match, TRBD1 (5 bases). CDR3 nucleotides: TGCGCCAGCAGCCTCGGGACTACCGGAAACACCATATATTTT. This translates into CASSLGTTGNTIYF.